In its sample, the clone carrying this T cell receptor (beta chain) was seen many times. Its cognate antigen is unknown. The data stem from a study of metastatic and nonmetastatic thyroid tumors. Across the whole study: Malignant and benign thyroid patients had repertoires compared in peripheral blood and tumor or nodule tissue. Study-wide results and caveats: Across blood and tumor, TCR beta diversity in malignant thyroid tumors was reportedly significantly higher than in benign nodules.

Authors' methods: Between-group CDR3 differences, defined by clinicopathological status, yielded a distant-metastasis classifier for papillary thyroid cancer. TCRdb re-called the PCR reads through MiXCR. The authors' filters were not applied to this entry. The sample consists of about 17,000 clones, 34% of them appearing once. No patient had received any treatment before thyroid surgery. V was shortened by 0 bases and J by 3 bases, with 4 bases between the two germline ends. Per germline, CDR1 LGHDT and CDR2 YNNKEL (reference sequence). The CDR3 consists of 13 residues. This rearrangement joins TRBV3-1 to TRBJ2-3; no clear D. Sequencing was carried out using tumor tissue. This receptor was obtained from a female donor with papillary thyroid cancer or a benign thyroid nodule (not recorded which). Some clones in this sample may be carry-over from other donors' samples. The CDR3 DNA follows: TGTGCCAGCAGCCAAGAGGGGACAGATACGCAGTATTTT. Translated: CASSQEGTDTQYF.